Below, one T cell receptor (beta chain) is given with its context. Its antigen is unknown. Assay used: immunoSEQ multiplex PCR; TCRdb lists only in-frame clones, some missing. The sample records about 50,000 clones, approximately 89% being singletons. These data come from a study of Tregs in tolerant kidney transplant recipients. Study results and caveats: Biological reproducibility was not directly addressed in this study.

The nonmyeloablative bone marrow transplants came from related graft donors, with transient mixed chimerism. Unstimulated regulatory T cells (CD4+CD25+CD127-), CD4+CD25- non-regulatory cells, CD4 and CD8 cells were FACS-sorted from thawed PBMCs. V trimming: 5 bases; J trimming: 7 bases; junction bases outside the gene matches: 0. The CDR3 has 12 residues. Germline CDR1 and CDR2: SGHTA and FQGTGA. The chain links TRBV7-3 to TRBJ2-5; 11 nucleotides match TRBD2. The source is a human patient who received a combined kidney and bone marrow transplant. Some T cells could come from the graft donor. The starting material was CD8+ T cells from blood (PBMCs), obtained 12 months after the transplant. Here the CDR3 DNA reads TGTGCCAGCAGCGGGACTAGCGGGACCCAGTACTTC. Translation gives CASSGTSGTQYF.